This T cell receptor beta chain was observed in a study of shared clonotypes between healthy human individuals. As for the study in general: Aged 18 to 49, the donors were a couple of women and a few men. Points from the study as a whole: Naive CD4 clonotypes overlapped across a few donors at around 5%. Unshared clonotypes carried lower generation probabilities than those common to all four donors.

In the case of this clone: The antigen is unknown. Within the sample, other DNA sequences also encode this same CDR3.

From germline, CDR1 is MNHEY and CDR2 SMNVEV (reference sequence). Between the trimmed V and J ends, which lost 4 bases and 0 bases, there was a span of 10 bases. The CDR3 is made up of 14 amino acids. Naive CD8 isolation took CD45RO-negative cells positively selected for CCR7 and excluded terminally differentiated effector memory CD45RA+ cells. Generated by immunoSEQ multiplex PCR, the TCRdb table keeps only in-frame clones and is missing some. The repertoire consists of about 1.9 million clones, with roughly 93% occurring once and the leading ten covering around 1.7%. The TCR was taken from a young man in good health. Some clones in this sample may be carry-over from other donors' samples. The rearrangement joins TRBV27 to TRBJ2-7; the D gene is possibly TRBD1 (5 bases). Material: naive CD8+ T cells from PBMCs. CDR3 bases: TGTGCCAGCAGTTCAGGGCTTGTCTCCTACGAGCAGTACTTC. As protein: CASSSGLVSYEQYF.